The rows below give T cell receptor beta chains drawn from one sample of a study of shared T cell receptors in the human thymus. Using immunoSEQ multiplex PCR, the repertoire was profiled, and TCRdb retains in-frame clones only, with some absent. This sample yields about 660,000 clones, of which 80% to 90% are seen a single time; roughly 0.0086% belongs to the top ten. This sample also belongs to another study, concerning human thymus T cells.

Sample: thymocytes. Every receptor here comes from a boy younger than two with a congenital heart defect. CDR3s include the opening cysteine and the closing phenylalanine or tryptophan.

j_gene: TRBJ2-1
v_gene: TRBV7-7
CDR3aa: CASSSSGTGYNEQFF

j_gene: TRBJ2-3
v_gene: TRBV5-1
CDR3aa: CASSTTTDTQYF

j_gene: TRBJ2-1
v_gene: TRBV6-4
CDR3aa: CASSAYHSGSPGEQFF

j_gene: TRBJ2-1
v_gene: TRBV9
CDR3aa: CASSTSVFPYDEQFF

j_gene: TRBJ1-2
v_gene: TRBV7-2
CDR3aa: CASGYRGDGYTF

j_gene: TRBJ1-5
v_gene: TRBV28
CDR3aa: CASSLLSGLDQPQHF

j_gene: TRBJ2-7
v_gene: TRBV5-4
CDR3aa: CASGFGLAGDEQYF

j_gene: TRBJ2-3
v_gene: TRBV5-1
CDR3aa: CASRLFKFGTGVDTQYF

j_gene: TRBJ2-3
v_gene: TRBV30
CDR3aa: CAWSVEAGGPLDTQYF

j_gene: TRBJ2-1
v_gene: TRBV6-5
CDR3aa: CASSYSGGSSYNEQFF

j_gene: TRBJ1-2
v_gene: TRBV10-2
CDR3aa: CASNRHYGKTSAMRDEGYTF

j_gene: TRBJ2-1
v_gene: TRBV7-2
CDR3aa: CASSWAGGNNEQFF

j_gene: TRBJ2-1
v_gene: TRBV25-1
CDR3aa: CASSEFDGTFRMTEQFF

j_gene: TRBJ1-1
v_gene: TRBV9
CDR3aa: CASSAGGYTEAFF

j_gene: TRBJ1-1
v_gene: TRBV9
CDR3aa: CASSVAGQNTEAFF

j_gene: TRBJ2-7
v_gene: TRBV28
CDR3aa: CASSPSDWYEQYF

j_gene: TRBJ2-5
v_gene: TRBV4-3
CDR3aa: CASSQDPARTSGSQEPQYF

j_gene: TRBJ2-3
v_gene: TRBV20-1
CDR3aa: CSARLGTGTIF

j_gene: TRBJ2-3
v_gene: TRBV29-1
CDR3aa: CSVVLVPSLADTQYF

j_gene: TRBJ1-1
v_gene: TRBV6-1
CDR3aa: CASSETRTGNTEAFF

j_gene: TRBJ1-2
v_gene: TRBV12-5
CDR3aa: CASGLKSRGLGRGVYGYTF

j_gene: TRBJ1-2
v_gene: TRBV5-6
CDR3aa: CASSARTGYYGYTF

j_gene: TRBJ2-3
v_gene: TRBV11-2
CDR3aa: CASSVQDSTDTQYF

j_gene: TRBJ1-3
v_gene: TRBV28
CDR3aa: CASTSGTANTIYF

j_gene: TRBJ1-5
v_gene: TRBV11-3
CDR3aa: CASSSQGGWYRDINQPQHF

j_gene: TRBJ2-7
v_gene: TRBV18
CDR3aa: CASSDGAPGGYEQYF

j_gene: TRBJ1-4
v_gene: TRBV12-5
CDR3aa: CASGLTADRGTNEKLFF

j_gene: TRBJ1-6
v_gene: TRBV7-9
CDR3aa: CASSAHGHLGGSYNSPLHF

j_gene: TRBJ1-5
v_gene: TRBV7-9
CDR3aa: CASSFLGQHQPQHF

j_gene: TRBJ1-1
v_gene: TRBV5-5
CDR3aa: CASSLRQGRNTEAFF

j_gene: TRBJ1-1
v_gene: TRBV30
CDR3aa: CARLRVRNTEAFF

j_gene: TRBJ2-1
v_gene: TRBV27
CDR3aa: CASSGLTKRYNEQFF

j_gene: TRBJ2-2
v_gene: TRBV2
CDR3aa: CASSPVTGELFF

j_gene: TRBJ1-6
v_gene: TRBV28
CDR3aa: CASATDNSPLHF

j_gene: TRBJ1-2
v_gene: TRBV21-1
CDR3aa: CASSKRFGTRTPTNYGYTF

j_gene: TRBJ2-1
v_gene: TRBV13
CDR3aa: CASSLFPPGLAGYNEQFF

j_gene: TRBJ2-2
v_gene: TRBV4-1
CDR3aa: CASSQATGGETGELFF

j_gene: TRBJ1-2
v_gene: TRBV15
CDR3aa: CATSKGQVANYGYTF

j_gene: TRBJ2-6
v_gene: TRBV4-3
CDR3aa: CASSQVDHGRKANVLTF

j_gene: TRBJ2-7
v_gene: TRBV6-6
CDR3aa: CASSSPGLAVSEQYF

j_gene: TRBJ2-5
v_gene: TRBV4-1
CDR3aa: CASSQKKPGQPQETQYF

j_gene: TRBJ2-1
v_gene: TRBV28
CDR3aa: CATTPETSGSSPQFF

j_gene: TRBJ1-2
v_gene: TRBV27
CDR3aa: CASQPKQGDYGYTF

j_gene: TRBJ2-5
v_gene: TRBV10-1
CDR3aa: CASSDGTGGSETQYF

j_gene: TRBJ2-3
v_gene: TRBV27
CDR3aa: CASSFGGGGTQYF

j_gene: TRBJ1-1
v_gene: TRBV6-1
CDR3aa: CASKGTGMNTEAFF

j_gene: TRBJ2-7
v_gene: TRBV5-6
CDR3aa: CASSKLAGTSYEQYF

j_gene: TRBJ2-5
v_gene: TRBV6-5
CDR3aa: CASSRTQQETQYF

j_gene: TRBJ2-2
v_gene: TRBV5-6
CDR3aa: CASSLPVEGNTGELFF

j_gene: TRBJ1-5
v_gene: TRBV25-1
CDR3aa: CASSEQGAGQPQHF

j_gene: TRBJ2-7
v_gene: TRBV27
CDR3aa: CATAPDRRGYEQYF

j_gene: TRBJ2-3
v_gene: TRBV5-4
CDR3aa: CASSPQGGAFDTDTQYF

j_gene: TRBJ2-7
v_gene: TRBV28
CDR3aa: CASSRDSYEQYF

j_gene: TRBJ2-1
v_gene: TRBV7-3
CDR3aa: CASSTPSGEQFF

j_gene: TRBJ1-3
v_gene: TRBV6-5
CDR3aa: CASSYSDRKENTIYF

j_gene: TRBJ2-7
v_gene: TRBV15
CDR3aa: CATSRAKRDRISYEQYF